This entry concerns a single TCR beta chain. The antigen is unknown. Healthy individuals who donated bone marrow served as the donors. This specimen belongs to a study of cytomegalovirus exposure and HLA in healthy donors. Findings of the study overall: Later, TCR association rates were found to vary by HLA locus, highest for DRB1 and lowest for HLA-C. Within the data, a cluster of highly shared sequence variants was likely a sequencing artifact.

J gave up 1 base and V 8 bases, and 9 bases lay outside the gene matches. The CDR3 runs to 15 residues. CDR1 and CDR2 from the germline V gene are ENHRY and SYGVKD. The PCR was carried out with 60 Vbeta primers and 13 Jbeta primers. Clones were read by immunoSEQ multiplex PCR, and TCRdb kept only the in-frame ones, dropping some. The profile shows around 98,000 clones, 65% to 80% of them singletons. The sequence was obtained from a human donor in good health. The sequenced material came from PBMCs. The J gene is TRBJ1-2, the V gene TRBV10-3, with TRBD1 matching over 8 bases. The CDR3 nucleotides are TGTGCCATCCAACGGAGGACAGGGTTTAACTATGGCTACACCTTC. Amino acids: CAIQRRTGFNYGYTF.